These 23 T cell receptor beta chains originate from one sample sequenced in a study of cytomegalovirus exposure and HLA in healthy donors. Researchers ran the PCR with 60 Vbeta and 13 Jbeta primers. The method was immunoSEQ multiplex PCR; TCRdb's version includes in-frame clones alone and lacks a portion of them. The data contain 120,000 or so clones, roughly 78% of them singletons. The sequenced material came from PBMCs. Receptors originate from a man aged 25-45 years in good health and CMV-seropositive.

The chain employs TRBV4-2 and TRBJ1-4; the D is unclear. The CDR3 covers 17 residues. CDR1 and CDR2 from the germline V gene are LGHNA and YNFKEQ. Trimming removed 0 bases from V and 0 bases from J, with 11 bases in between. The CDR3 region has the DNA TGTGCCAGCAGCCAAGATCTAGCAACAGCAACTAATGAAAAACTGTTTTTT. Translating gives CASSQDLATATNEKLFF.

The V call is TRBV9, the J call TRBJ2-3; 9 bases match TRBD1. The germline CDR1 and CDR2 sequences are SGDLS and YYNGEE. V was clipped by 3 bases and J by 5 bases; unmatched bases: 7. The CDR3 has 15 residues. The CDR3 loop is CASSAPGQGKDTQYF. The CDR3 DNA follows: TGTGCCAGCAGCGCACCGGGACAGGGCAAAGATACGCAGTATTTT.

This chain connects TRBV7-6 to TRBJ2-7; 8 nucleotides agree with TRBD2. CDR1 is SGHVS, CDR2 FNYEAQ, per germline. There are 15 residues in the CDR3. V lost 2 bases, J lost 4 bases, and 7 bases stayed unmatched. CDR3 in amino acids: CASSLTLLADYEQYF. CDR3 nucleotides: TGTGCCAGCAGCTTAACGTTACTAGCGGATTACGAGCAGTACTTC.

CDR3 DNA sequence: TGCGCCTTCCATGTAGCGGGAGATACCGGGGAGCTGTTTTTT. Translated: CAFHVAGDTGELFF. J is TRBJ2-2 and V is TRBV4-1; TRBD2 agrees at 9 bases. The CDR3 runs to 14 residues. Per germline, CDR1 MGHRA and CDR2 YSYEKL. V was pared by 11 bases and J by 5 bases, with 9 bases of the junction left unmatched.

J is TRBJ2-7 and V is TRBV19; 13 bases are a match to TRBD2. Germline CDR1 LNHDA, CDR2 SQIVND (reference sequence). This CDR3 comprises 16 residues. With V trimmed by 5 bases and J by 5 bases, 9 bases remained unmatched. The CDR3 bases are TGTGCCAGTAGTCCCACCCGGACTAGCGGGAGTAACGAGCAGTACTTC. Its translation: CASSPTRTSGSNEQYF.

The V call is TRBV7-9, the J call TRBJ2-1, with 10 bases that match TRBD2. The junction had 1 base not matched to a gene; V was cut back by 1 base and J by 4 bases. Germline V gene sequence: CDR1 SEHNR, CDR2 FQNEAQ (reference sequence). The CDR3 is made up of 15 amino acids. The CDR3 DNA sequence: TGTGCCAGCAGCTTAGGACTAGCGGGTTACAATGAGCAGTTCTTC. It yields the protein CASSLGLAGYNEQFF.

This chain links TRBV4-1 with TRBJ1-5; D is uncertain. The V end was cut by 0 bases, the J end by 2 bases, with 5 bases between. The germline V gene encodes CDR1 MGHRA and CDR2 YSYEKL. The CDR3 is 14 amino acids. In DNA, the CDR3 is TGCGCCAGCAGCCAAGATCCTGGCAATCAGCCCCAGCATTTT. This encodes CASSQDPGNQPQHF.

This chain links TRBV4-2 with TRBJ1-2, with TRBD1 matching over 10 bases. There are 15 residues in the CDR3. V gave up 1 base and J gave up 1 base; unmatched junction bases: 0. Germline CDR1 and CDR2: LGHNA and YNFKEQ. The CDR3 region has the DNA TGTGCCAGCAGCCAAGGGACAGGGGGTAACTATGGCTACACCTTC. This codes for CASSQGTGGNYGYTF.

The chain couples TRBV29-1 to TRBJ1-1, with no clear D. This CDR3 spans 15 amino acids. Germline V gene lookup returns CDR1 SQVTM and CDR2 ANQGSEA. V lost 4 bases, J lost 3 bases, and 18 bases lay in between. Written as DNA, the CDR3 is TGCAGCGTTGGTTTCCGGGAAATAAGGGACACTGAAGCTTTCTTT. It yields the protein CSVGFREIRDTEAFF.

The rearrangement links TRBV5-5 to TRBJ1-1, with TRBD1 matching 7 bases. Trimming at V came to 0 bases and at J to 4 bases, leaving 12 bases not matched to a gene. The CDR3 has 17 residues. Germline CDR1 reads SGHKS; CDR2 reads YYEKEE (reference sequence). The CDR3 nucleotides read TGTGCCAGCAGCTTGGGGAGGGGGCAGTTTCGGGTCACTGAAGCTTTCTTT. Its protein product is CASSLGRGQFRVTEAFF.

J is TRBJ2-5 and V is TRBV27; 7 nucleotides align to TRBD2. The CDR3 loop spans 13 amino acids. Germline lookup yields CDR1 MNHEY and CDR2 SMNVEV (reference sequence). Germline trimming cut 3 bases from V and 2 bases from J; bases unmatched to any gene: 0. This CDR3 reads CASSFGGQETQYF. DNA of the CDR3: TGTGCCAGCAGTTTCGGGGGGCAAGAGACCCAGTACTTC.

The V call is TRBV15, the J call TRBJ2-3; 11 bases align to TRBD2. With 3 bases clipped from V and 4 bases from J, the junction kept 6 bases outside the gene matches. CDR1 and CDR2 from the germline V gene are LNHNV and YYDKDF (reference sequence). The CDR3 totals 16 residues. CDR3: CATSRLLAGVADTQYF. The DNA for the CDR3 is TGTGCCACCAGCAGGCTACTAGCGGGGGTTGCAGATACGCAGTATTTT.

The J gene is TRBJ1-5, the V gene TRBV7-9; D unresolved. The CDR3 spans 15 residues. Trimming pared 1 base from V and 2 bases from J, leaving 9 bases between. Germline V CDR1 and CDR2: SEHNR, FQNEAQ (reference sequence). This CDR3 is CASSLGDLGNQPQHF. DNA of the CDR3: TGTGCCAGCAGCTTAGGAGACTTAGGCAATCAGCCCCAGCATTTT.

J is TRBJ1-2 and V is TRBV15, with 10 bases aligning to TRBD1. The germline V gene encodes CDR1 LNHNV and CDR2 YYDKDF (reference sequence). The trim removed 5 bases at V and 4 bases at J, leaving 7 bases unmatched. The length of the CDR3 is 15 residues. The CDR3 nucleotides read TGTGCCACCAGCGGATGGACAGGGGGAACCTATGGCTACACCTTC. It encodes CATSGWTGGTYGYTF.

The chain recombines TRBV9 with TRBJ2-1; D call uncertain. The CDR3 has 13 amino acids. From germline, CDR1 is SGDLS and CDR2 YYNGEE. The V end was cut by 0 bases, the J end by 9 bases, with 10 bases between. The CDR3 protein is CASSVVRSSEQFF. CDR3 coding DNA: TGTGCCAGCAGCGTAGTGAGGTCCAGTGAGCAGTTCTTC. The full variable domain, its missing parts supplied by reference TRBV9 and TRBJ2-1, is DSGVTQTPKHLITATGQRVTLRCSPRSGDLSVYWYQQSLDQGLQFLIQYYNGEERAKGNILERFSAQQFPDLHSELNLSSLELGDSALYFCASSVVRSSEQFFGPGTRLTVL.

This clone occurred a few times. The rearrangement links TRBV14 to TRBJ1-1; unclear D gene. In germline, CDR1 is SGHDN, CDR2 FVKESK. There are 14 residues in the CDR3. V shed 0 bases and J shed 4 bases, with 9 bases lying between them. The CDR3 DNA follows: TGTGCCAGCAGCCAAGATCGTTACAGCACTGAAGCTTTCTTT. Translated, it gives CASSQDRYSTEAFF.

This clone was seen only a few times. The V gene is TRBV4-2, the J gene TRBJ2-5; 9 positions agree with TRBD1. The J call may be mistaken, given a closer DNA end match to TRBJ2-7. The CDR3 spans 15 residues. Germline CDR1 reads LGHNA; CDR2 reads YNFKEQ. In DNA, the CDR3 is TGTGCCAGCAGCCAAGACCCGGACAGGGGATACGAGCAGTACTTC. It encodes CASSQDPDRGYEQYF.

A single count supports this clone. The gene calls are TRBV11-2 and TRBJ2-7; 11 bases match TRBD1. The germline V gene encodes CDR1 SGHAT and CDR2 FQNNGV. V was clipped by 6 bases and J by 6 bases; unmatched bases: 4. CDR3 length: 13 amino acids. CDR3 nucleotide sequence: TGTGCCAGCAGGTGGACAGGGGGCTTCGAGCAGTACTTC. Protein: CASRWTGGFEQYF.

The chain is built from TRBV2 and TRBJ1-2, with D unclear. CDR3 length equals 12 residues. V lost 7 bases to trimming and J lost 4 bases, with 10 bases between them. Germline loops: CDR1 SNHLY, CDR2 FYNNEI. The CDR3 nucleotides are TGTGCCAGCAAAGAGGATGCCTATGGCTACACCTTC. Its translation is CASKEDAYGYTF.

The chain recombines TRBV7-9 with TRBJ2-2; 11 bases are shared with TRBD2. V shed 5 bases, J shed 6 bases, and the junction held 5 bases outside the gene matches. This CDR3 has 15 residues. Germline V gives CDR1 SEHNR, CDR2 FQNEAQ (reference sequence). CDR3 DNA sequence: TGTGCCAGCAGCAGGCTAGCGGGGGGCGCCGGGGAGCTGTTTTTT. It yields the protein CASSRLAGGAGELFF. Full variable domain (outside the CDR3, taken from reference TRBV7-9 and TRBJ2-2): DTGVSQNPRHKITKRGQNVTFRCDPISEHNRLYWYRQTLGQGPEFLTYFQNEAQLEKSRLLSDRFSAERPKGSFSTLEIQRTEQGDSAMYLCASSRLAGGAGELFFGEGSRLTVL.

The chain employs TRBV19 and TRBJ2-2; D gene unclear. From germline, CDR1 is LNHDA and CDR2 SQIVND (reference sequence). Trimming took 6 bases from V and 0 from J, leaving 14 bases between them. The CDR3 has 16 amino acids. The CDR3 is CASSREAASNTGELFF. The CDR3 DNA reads TGTGCCAGTAGCCGAGAGGCAGCCTCGAACACCGGGGAGCTGTTTTTT.

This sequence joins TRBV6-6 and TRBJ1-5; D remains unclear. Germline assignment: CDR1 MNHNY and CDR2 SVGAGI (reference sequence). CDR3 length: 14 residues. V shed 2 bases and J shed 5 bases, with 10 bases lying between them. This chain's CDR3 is CASSYAGADQPQHF. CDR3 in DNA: TGTGCCAGCAGTTACGCAGGCGCTGATCAGCCCCAGCATTTT.

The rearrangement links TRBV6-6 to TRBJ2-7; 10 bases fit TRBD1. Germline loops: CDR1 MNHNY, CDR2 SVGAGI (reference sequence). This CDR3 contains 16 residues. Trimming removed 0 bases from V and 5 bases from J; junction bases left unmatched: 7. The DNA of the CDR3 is TGTGCCAGCAGTTACTCGACAGGGACAGGGGCCCACGAGCAGTACTTC. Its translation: CASSYSTGTGAHEQYF.